This T cell receptor beta chain was profiled in a study of Ad26.COV2.S vaccination and SARS-CoV-2 variants. Findings and caveats of the study: Recipients of vaccine and of placebo showed similar breadth of their non-spike TCR repertoires. Total responses of T cells may have been underestimated by the analyses of TCR breadth and depth.

Treatment denoted: around 19 received Ad26.COV2.S at low or high dose, single or two shots; about 5 received placebo; per-sample allocation not given. Samples came from day 63 after the first vaccine or placebo injection. With V trimmed by 0 bases and J by 4 bases, 5 bases remained unmatched. Germline assignment: CDR1 SQVTM and CDR2 ANQGSEA. The CDR3 contains 15 residues. This clone was seen only a few times. Its antigen is still unknown. Using immunoSEQ multiplex PCR, the repertoire was profiled, and TCRdb retains in-frame clones only, with some absent. The sample has around 300,000 clones, around 89% seen once; the top ten hold approximately 4.5%.

This chain connects TRBV29-1 to TRBJ2-5; 10 bases fit TRBD2. Specimen: peripheral blood, collected in a trial of Ad26.COV2.S vaccine versus placebo. This receptor was identified in a person between 18 and 60 years old who received the Ad26.COV2.S COVID-19 vaccine or a placebo. The CDR3 sequence is CSVEDPLAGRETQYF. The CDR3, as DNA: TGCAGCGTTGAAGATCCACTAGCGGGGCGAGAGACCCAGTACTTC.